This T cell receptor (beta chain) is from a study of T cells in tuberculosis. Turning to the study itself: Sequenced TCRs come from CD1B-GMM tetramer-binding T cells.

Per germline, CDR1 SGHNT and CDR2 YYREEE (reference sequence). The CDR3 has 14 amino acids. V gave up 9 bases and J gave up 10 bases; unmatched junction bases: 9. After thawing and overnight rest, PBMC were stained with GMM-loaded CD1B tetramer, viability dye and anti-CD3 for sorting. C32 glucose monomycolate from Rhodococcus equi was loaded onto the CD1B tetramers. TCRdb's table, derived via immunoSEQ multiplex PCR, lists solely in-frame clones and lacks some. The sample has about 88,000 clones; approximately 91% are singletons. Broader study findings: The stringent gate may have excluded weak CD1B-GMM tetramer binders.

The rearrangement links TRBV5-4 to TRBJ1-6; 11 nucleotides agree with TRBD1. The clonotype originates from an adult woman with latent tuberculosis. The sample comprised CD1b-GMM tetramer-negative cells sorted from PBMCs. CDR3 in DNA: TGTGCCACCACGGCGGGGACAGGGGGATCACCCCTCCACTTT. Its translation is CATTAGTGGSPLHF.